This is a list of T cell receptor beta chains from one sample in a study of T cell repertoires in cytomegalovirus infection. Antigens of these TCRs are unknown. Using its own MiXCR run on the reads, TCRdb lists one record per CDR3 protein. The sample lists tens of thousands of distinct CDR3 sequences, approximately 45% occurring once. The sample was CD8+ T cells from cultured PBMCs, taken from culture after CMV antigen stimulation. The receptors were gathered from a human donor in good health (CMV status not recorded). Some clones in this sample may be carry-over from other donors' samples. Both conserved end residues are part of each CDR3. The D gene is left open where the match is weak. The size of a clone is reported for some rows only, either as once, few or many, or as a class for expanded clones.

j_call d_call v_call clone_size cdr3_aa cdr3_nt
TRBJ2-7 TRBD1 TRBV2 - CATRGQTYEQYF TGTGCCACCAGGGGGCAGACCTACGAGCAGTACTTC
TRBJ2-1 - TRBV4-1 - CASRGDNEQFF TGCGCCAGTAGGGGGGACAATGAGCAGTTCTTC
TRBJ1-6 TRBD1 TRBV2 - CASNTPRDRVFAPLHF TGTGCCAGCAACACCCCCCGGGACAGGGTTTTCGCACCCCTCCACTTT
TRBJ1-5 - TRBV6-8 - CASSPVFSNQPQHF TGTGCCAGCAGCCCGGTTTTTAGCAATCAGCCCCAGCATTTT
TRBJ2-4 - TRBV7-9 many CASSLALGVAKNIQYF TGTGCCAGCAGCTTAGCCCTGGGGGTAGCCAAAAACATTCAGTACTTC
TRBJ2-5 TRBD2 TRBV7-4 - CASSLGWGKAGGPETQYF TGTGCCAGCAGCTTAGGCTGGGGGAAAGCGGGAGGTCCAGAGACCCAGTACTTC
TRBJ2-1 TRBD2 TRBV27 - CASSLVTGRVKYEQFF TGTGCCAGCAGTTTAGTTACCGGGAGGGTTAAGTATGAGCAGTTCTTC
TRBJ1-1 - TRBV28 - CASSMKAALSTEAFF TGTGCCAGCAGTATGAAAGCAGCCTTGAGCACTGAAGCTTTCTTT
TRBJ2-3 TRBD2 TRBV12-3/TRBV12-4 - CASSSSGGEPDTQYF TGTGCCAGCAGCAGTAGCGGGGGGGAACCAGATACGCAGTATTTT
TRBJ2-7 TRBD1 TRBV12-3/TRBV12-4 - CASSLGIGTGTLGEQYF TGTGCCAGCAGTTTAGGGATCGGGACAGGGACCCTGGGGGAGCAGTACTTC
TRBJ2-5 - TRBV27 - CASSGDFQETQYF TGTGCCAGCAGTGGGGACTTTCAAGAGACCCAGTACTTC
TRBJ2-1 - TRBV7-2 - CASSLNLGGEQFF TGTGCCAGCAGCTTAAATCTTGGGGGGGAGCAGTTCTTC
TRBJ1-1 TRBD1 TRBV7-6 few CASSLSRGKETEAFF TGTGCCAGCAGCTTATCCAGGGGGAAGGAAACTGAAGCTTTCTTT
TRBJ2-1 TRBD1 TRBV7-2 few CASSSVTGGGQNEQFF TGTGCCAGCAGCTCGGTGACAGGGGGGGGCCAAAATGAGCAGTTCTTC
TRBJ1-1 TRBD1 TRBV20-1 - CSAIGQGARKDTEAFF TGCAGTGCCATCGGACAGGGGGCGCGGAAGGACACTGAAGCTTTCTTT
TRBJ1-1 - TRBV6-1 few CASSVLGGGAQNTEAFF TGTGCCAGCAGTGTACTAGGCGGGGGGGCCCAGAACACTGAAGCTTTCTTT
TRBJ1-5 - TRBV6-6 - CASRDGPIGPQHF TGTGCCAGCAGGGACGGCCCAATCGGGCCCCAGCATTTT
TRBJ2-5 TRBD2 TRBV7-3 - CASSLTGTRGETQYF TGTGCCAGCAGCTTAACCGGGACTAGAGGGGAGACCCAGTACTTC
TRBJ2-1 TRBD2 TRBV7-6 few CASSPGLAHEQFF TGTGCCAGCAGCCCAGGACTAGCCCATGAGCAGTTCTTC
TRBJ2-3 - TRBV12-3/TRBV12-4 - CASSLQAGSSTDTQYF TGTGCCAGCAGTTTACAAGCAGGGTCTAGCACAGATACGCAGTATTTT
TRBJ1-5 - TRBV27 - CASSLSAGRGNQPQHF TGTGCCAGCAGTTTATCAGCAGGGAGGGGCAATCAGCCCCAGCATTTT
TRBJ1-2 TRBD1 TRBV14 - CASSQDGQGVANYGYTF TGTGCCAGCAGCCAAGATGGACAGGGGGTCGCCAACTATGGCTACACCTTC
TRBJ2-7 - TRBV5-6 - CASSFFGRGIEQYF TGTGCCAGCAGCTTTTTCGGCAGGGGTATCGAGCAGTACTTC
TRBJ2-7 - TRBV3-1 - CASSRTERRYEQYF TGTGCCAGCAGCCGGACAGAAAGGAGGTACGAGCAGTACTTC
TRBJ1-1 - TRBV20-1 - CSARWPSGTEAFF TGCAGTGCTAGATGGCCGTCGGGCACTGAAGCTTTCTTT
TRBJ2-3 - TRBV7-8 - CASSRTTGDTQYF TGTGCCAGCAGCCGTACCACAGGGGATACGCAGTATTTT
TRBJ2-3 - TRBV15 - CATSRDQSTDTQYF TGTGCCACCAGCAGAGATCAGAGCACAGATACGCAGTATTTT
TRBJ2-3 - TRBV28 - CASSPLGTDTQYF TGTGCCAGCAGTCCGTTGGGGACAGATACGCAGTATTTT
TRBJ2-3 TRBD1 TRBV27 - CASSLPPRDRGPDTQYF TGTGCCAGCAGCCTACCTCCCCGGGACAGGGGGCCAGATACGCAGTATTTT
TRBJ2-3 TRBD2 TRBV7-8 few CASSLGRGGRSTDTQYF TGTGCCAGCAGCTTGGGTCGGGGCGGGAGGAGCACAGATACGCAGTATTTT
TRBJ2-2 - TRBV12-5 - CASGLEGIGELFF TGTGCTAGTGGTTTGGAGGGGATCGGGGAGCTGTTTTTT
TRBJ1-2 - TRBV4-1 - CASSQDNQGVYGYTF TGCGCCAGCAGCCAAGATAATCAGGGAGTTTATGGCTACACCTTC
TRBJ2-1 TRBD1 TRBV7-4 once CASSLPGQGMDGQFF TGTGCCAGCAGCTTACCGGGACAGGGGATGGATGGGCAGTTCTTC
TRBJ1-3 TRBD1 TRBV11-2 - CASSPHGTGGNTIYF TGTGCCAGCAGCCCCCACGGGACAGGTGGAAACACCATATATTTT
TRBJ1-1 - TRBV12-3/TRBV12-4 few CASSLDLYPEAFF TGTGCCAGCAGTTTAGACTTGTACCCTGAAGCTTTCTTT
TRBJ2-7 TRBD2 TRBV12-3/TRBV12-4 - CASTTSAGDDYEQYF TGTGCCAGCACTACCTCAGCGGGGGACGACTACGAGCAGTACTTC
TRBJ2-7 - TRBV23-1 - CASRRGTGCYEQYF TGCGCCAGCAGAAGGGGAACGGGATGCTACGAGCAGTACTTC
TRBJ2-7 - TRBV7-2 many CASSPSYEQYF TGTGCCAGCAGCCCGAGCTACGAGCAGTACTTC
TRBJ2-3 - TRBV7-8 few CASSFMRGQSTDTQYF TGTGCCAGCAGCTTTATGCGGGGCCAAAGCACAGATACGCAGTATTTT
TRBJ1-2 - TRBV10-2 - CASSDRYYGYTF TGCGCCAGCAGCGACCGGTACTATGGCTACACCTTC
TRBJ2-5 - TRBV7-6 - CASSLARTSKLSETQYF TGTGCCAGCAGCTTAGCCCGAACTAGTAAGCTTTCGGAGACCCAGTACTTC
TRBJ2-2 TRBD2 TRBV6-1 - CASSLPGGGAGGELFF TGTGCCAGCAGCCTCCCGGGCGGGGGGGCCGGCGGGGAGCTGTTTTTT
TRBJ1-2 TRBD1 TRBV7-2 few CASSYRQGDYGYTF TGTGCCAGCAGCTACAGACAGGGGGACTATGGCTACACCTTC
TRBJ2-1 TRBD1 TRBV6-5 - CASSYNRDSAYYNEQFF TGTGCCAGCAGTTACAACCGGGACAGTGCCTATTACAATGAGCAGTTCTTC
TRBJ2-3 - TRBV5-4 - CASSMRGSSTDTQYF TGTGCCAGCAGCATGAGGGGATCCAGCACAGATACGCAGTATTTT
TRBJ1-6 TRBD1 TRBV6-6 - CASSGDRDSYNSPLHF TGTGCCAGCAGTGGAGACAGGGACTCCTATAATTCACCCCTCCACTTT